This entry lists 7 T cell receptor beta chains sequenced from one sample in a study of cytomegalovirus exposure and HLA in healthy donors (TCRdb year 2017). Receptor libraries were prepared by the immunoSEQ multiplex PCR assay. A mixture of 60 forward primers for TCR Vbeta segments and 13 reverse primers for TCR Jbeta segments was used in the multiplex PCR. The source is immuneACCESS, and TCRdb retained only in-frame sequences with V and J called. Part of the clones is not carried over; for the studies checked, unresolved V genes explain less than half of this, and the remainder is unexplained. In this sample the table shows 90,000 to 100,000 clones, about 74% of which occur a single time. The top ten hold over 15% of the sample. Sequenced material: PBMCs. The origin of the receptors is a man in his fifties or sixties in good health and CMV-seropositive.

The chain employs TRBV9 and TRBJ2-1; D call uncertain. V dropped 0 bases and J dropped 7 bases, with 11 bases sitting between them. This CDR3 contains 14 residues. Germline lookup yields CDR1 SGDLS and CDR2 YYNGEE. The CDR3 here is CASSVGSSFNEQFF. The CDR3 nucleotides are TGTGCCAGCAGCGTAGGGTCTAGTTTTAATGAGCAGTTCTTC.

This clone was observed a single time. The rearrangement links TRBV5-6 to TRBJ1-5; D is possibly TRBD1 (6 bases). The CDR3 totals 15 residues. Germline CDR1 is SGHDT and CDR2 is YYEEEE. The V end lost 1 base, the J end lost 3 bases, and 11 bases lay between the germline ends. The CDR3 DNA sequence: TGTGCCAGCAGCTTGAGAGGGACACCCAATCAGCCCCAGCATTTT. Its translation is CASSLRGTPNQPQHF.

The chain uses TRBV27 and TRBJ2-7, with 12 nucleotides matching TRBD1. V was clipped by 8 bases and J by 2 bases; unmatched bases: 13. Germline V CDR1 and CDR2: MNHEY, SMNVEV (reference sequence). The CDR3 is made up of 17 amino acids. The CDR3 DNA sequence: TGTGCCAGCGGCCTAATACCGGGACAGGGGGCACCCTACGAGCAGTACTTC. Translated, it gives CASGLIPGQGAPYEQYF.

V usage is TRBV5-4 and J usage is TRBJ2-2; D perhaps matches TRBD2 (6 bases). Germline CDR1 reads SGHNT; CDR2 reads YYREEE (reference sequence). The CDR3 loop spans 16 amino acids. Trimming left V 4 bases short and J 2 bases short, with 15 bases between. This CDR3 is CASSGGAGLNTGELFF. The CDR3 DNA sequence: TGTGCCAGCAGCGGCGGGGCAGGGTTAAACACCGGGGAGCTGTTTTTT.

Worth noting for this clone: This CDR3 is also generated by other DNA sequences in the sample. The rearrangement joins TRBV5-1 to TRBJ2-2; 10 positions match TRBD2. The trim removed 4 bases at V and 5 bases at J, leaving 8 bases unmatched. CDR3 length: 16 residues. Germline V gene data show CDR1 as SGHRS and CDR2 as YFSETQ. The CDR3 protein is CASSNLAGGGTGELFF. The CDR3 DNA follows: TGCGCCAGCAGCAACTTAGCGGGGGGAGGAACCGGGGAGCTGTTTTTT.

This chain links TRBV6-1 with TRBJ2-4; D perhaps matches TRBD1 (6 bases). This CDR3 comprises 15 residues. Trimming shortened V by 7 bases and J by 0 bases, and 13 bases separated the two germline ends. The germline V gene encodes CDR1 MNHNS and CDR2 SASEGT. As DNA, the CDR3 is TGTGCCAGCACCCAGGACAGTCTAGCCAAAAACATTCAGTACTTC. It encodes CASTQDSLAKNIQYF.

A few counts support this clone. The chain couples TRBV29-1 to TRBJ2-2, with a weak D call TRBD2 (5 bases). Germline loops: CDR1 SQVTM, CDR2 ANQGSEA. The CDR3 runs 11 residues. Between the trimmed V and J ends, which lost 4 bases and 7 bases, there was a span of 7 bases. The CDR3 sequence: CSVAGIGELFF. Here the CDR3 DNA reads TGCAGCGTTGCCGGGATCGGGGAGCTGTTTTTT.